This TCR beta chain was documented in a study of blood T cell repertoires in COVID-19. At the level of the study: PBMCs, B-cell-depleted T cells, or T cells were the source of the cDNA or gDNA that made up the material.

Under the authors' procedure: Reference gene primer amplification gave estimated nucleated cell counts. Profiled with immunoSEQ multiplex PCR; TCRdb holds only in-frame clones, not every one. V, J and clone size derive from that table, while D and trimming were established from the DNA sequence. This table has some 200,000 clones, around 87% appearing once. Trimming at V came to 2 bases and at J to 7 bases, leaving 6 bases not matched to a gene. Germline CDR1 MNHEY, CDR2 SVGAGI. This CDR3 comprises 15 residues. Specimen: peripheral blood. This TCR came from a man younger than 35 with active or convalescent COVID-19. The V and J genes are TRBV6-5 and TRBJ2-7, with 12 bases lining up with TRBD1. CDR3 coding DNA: TGTGCCAGCAGTTACACGGGACAGGGGGCTGTGGAGCAGTACTTC. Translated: CASSYTGQGAVEQYF.